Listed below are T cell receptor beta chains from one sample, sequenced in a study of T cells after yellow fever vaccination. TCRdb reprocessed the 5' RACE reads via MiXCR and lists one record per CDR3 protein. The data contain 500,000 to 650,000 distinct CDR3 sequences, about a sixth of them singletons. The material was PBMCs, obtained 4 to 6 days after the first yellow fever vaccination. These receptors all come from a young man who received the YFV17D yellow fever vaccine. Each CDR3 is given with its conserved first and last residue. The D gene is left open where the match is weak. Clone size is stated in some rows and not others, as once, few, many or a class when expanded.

CDR3nt: TGTGCCAGCAGCCCCTACCCCCCTAGCGGGGGGGCAGATACGCAGTATTTT
CDR3aa: CASSPYPPSGGADTQYF
d_gene: TRBD2
j_gene: TRBJ2-3
abundance: once
v_gene: TRBV6-1

CDR3nt: TGTGCCAGCATTGGGACGGGGGCCGGCGAGCAGTACTTC
CDR3aa: CASIGTGAGEQYF
d_gene: -
j_gene: TRBJ2-7
abundance: -
v_gene: TRBV25-1

CDR3nt: TGTGCCAGCTCACCGACAGGTCCCTACGAGCAGTACTTC
CDR3aa: CASSPTGPYEQYF
d_gene: -
j_gene: TRBJ2-7
abundance: few
v_gene: TRBV18

CDR3nt: TGTGCCAGCAGGGCTTGGGCGGGGAGATCGGAGACCCAGTACTTC
CDR3aa: CASRAWAGRSETQYF
d_gene: -
j_gene: TRBJ2-5
abundance: few
v_gene: TRBV7-2

CDR3nt: TGTGCCAGCAGCTTAGATCTTGGCAGGACGAGCTCCTACGAGCAGTACTTC
CDR3aa: CASSLDLGRTSSYEQYF
d_gene: -
j_gene: TRBJ2-7
abundance: few
v_gene: TRBV11-3

CDR3nt: TGTGCCAGCAGCTCTCGGGGACAGCGGCAAGAGACCCAGTACTTC
CDR3aa: CASSSRGQRQETQYF
d_gene: TRBD1
j_gene: TRBJ2-5
abundance: few
v_gene: TRBV7-6

CDR3nt: TGTGCCAGCAGCAGAACTAGGCCAGGGACCCAGTACTTC
CDR3aa: CASSRTRPGTQYF
d_gene: -
j_gene: TRBJ2-5
abundance: -
v_gene: TRBV7-2

CDR3nt: TGTGCCAGCAGCCAAGATTTTACAGGGACTTCACCCCTCCACTTT
CDR3aa: CASSQDFTGTSPLHF
d_gene: -
j_gene: TRBJ1-6
abundance: -
v_gene: TRBV3-1

CDR3nt: TGTGCCAGCACCTCTCGGGGGGTCTATGCTGAAGCTTTCTTT
CDR3aa: CASTSRGVYAEAFF
d_gene: -
j_gene: TRBJ1-1
abundance: few
v_gene: TRBV6-1

CDR3nt: TGCAGTGCTAGAGTTAAAGACAGGTTTAGCAATCAGCCCCAGCATTTT
CDR3aa: CSARVKDRFSNQPQHF
d_gene: -
j_gene: TRBJ1-5
abundance: many
v_gene: TRBV20-1

CDR3nt: TGTGCCAGCTCGGCTAGCATCTACAATGAGCAGTTCTTC
CDR3aa: CASSASIYNEQFF
d_gene: -
j_gene: TRBJ2-1
abundance: -
v_gene: TRBV2

CDR3nt: TGTGCCAGCAGCCAAGGAGTGGGGACAAGCTACGAGCAGTACTTC
CDR3aa: CASSQGVGTSYEQYF
d_gene: -
j_gene: TRBJ2-7
abundance: few
v_gene: TRBV14

CDR3nt: TGTGCCAGCAGCGGATTCCCCCGGGGGGAGCAGTACTTC
CDR3aa: CASSGFPRGEQYF
d_gene: -
j_gene: TRBJ2-7
abundance: few
v_gene: TRBV5-5

CDR3nt: TGTGCCACGCGGACAGAACAAGAGACCCAGTACTTC
CDR3aa: CATRTEQETQYF
d_gene: -
j_gene: TRBJ2-5
abundance: -
v_gene: TRBV7-9

CDR3nt: TGTGCCAGCAGCTTACCATCCGGGCTTTCCTACGAGCAGTACTTC
CDR3aa: CASSLPSGLSYEQYF
d_gene: -
j_gene: TRBJ2-7
abundance: few
v_gene: TRBV7-8

CDR3nt: TGTGCCAGCAGTGATTTTTACGAGGGGTACACTGAAGCTTTCTTT
CDR3aa: CASSDFYEGYTEAFF
d_gene: -
j_gene: TRBJ1-1
abundance: -
v_gene: TRBV2

CDR3nt: TGTGCCAGCAGCTTGGGTGGTGCGGGGATGGAGACCCAGTACTTC
CDR3aa: CASSLGGAGMETQYF
d_gene: -
j_gene: TRBJ2-5
abundance: -
v_gene: TRBV7-3

CDR3nt: TGTGCCACCAGCAGAGCACAGGGGGAAGGAGATCAGCCCCAGCATTTT
CDR3aa: CATSRAQGEGDQPQHF
d_gene: TRBD1
j_gene: TRBJ1-5
abundance: -
v_gene: TRBV15

CDR3nt: TGTGCCAGCAGCCGGACCCGGGACAGGGGGCTCGCTGAAGCTTTCTTT
CDR3aa: CASSRTRDRGLAEAFF
d_gene: TRBD1
j_gene: TRBJ1-1
abundance: -
v_gene: TRBV7-8

CDR3nt: TGTGCCAGCAGCTCGGCCGGGACAGGGAGAGATACGCAGTATTTT
CDR3aa: CASSSAGTGRDTQYF
d_gene: TRBD1
j_gene: TRBJ2-3
abundance: few
v_gene: TRBV5-4

CDR3nt: TGCAGTGCCCATAGCGGAGGCTCCTACGAGCAGTACTTC
CDR3aa: CSAHSGGSYEQYF
d_gene: -
j_gene: TRBJ2-7
abundance: few
v_gene: TRBV20-1

CDR3nt: TGTGCCACCAGCAGAGAATCGGGGGGCTATGGCTACACCTTC
CDR3aa: CATSRESGGYGYTF
d_gene: -
j_gene: TRBJ1-2
abundance: many
v_gene: TRBV15

CDR3nt: TGTGCCAGCAGTGACGCGGGGGGGGTCTATAATTCACCCCTCCACTTT
CDR3aa: CASSDAGGVYNSPLHF
d_gene: -
j_gene: TRBJ1-6
abundance: -
v_gene: TRBV2

CDR3nt: TGTGCCAGCAGTTCCCATTATCTAGCGGGGCCCGGGGAGCTGTTTTTT
CDR3aa: CASSSHYLAGPGELFF
d_gene: TRBD2
j_gene: TRBJ2-2
abundance: few
v_gene: TRBV12-3/TRBV12-4

CDR3nt: TGTGCCAGCAGTTTCGACTCCGGGCACAACGGGGAGCTGTTTTTT
CDR3aa: CASSFDSGHNGELFF
d_gene: -
j_gene: TRBJ2-2
abundance: -
v_gene: TRBV27

CDR3nt: TGTGCCAGCAGTTACTCGAGGTCGGGGGGGCACTACAATGAGCAGTTCTTC
CDR3aa: CASSYSRSGGHYNEQFF
d_gene: TRBD2
j_gene: TRBJ2-1
abundance: -
v_gene: TRBV6-5

CDR3nt: TGTGCCAGCAGCTTGGATATCACGGTCTCCTACGAGCAGTACTTC
CDR3aa: CASSLDITVSYEQYF
d_gene: -
j_gene: TRBJ2-7
abundance: few
v_gene: TRBV5-4

CDR3nt: TGTGCCTGGAGTGCCCGGCAGCGAGGGAGCAATCAGCCCCAGCATTTT
CDR3aa: CAWSARQRGSNQPQHF
d_gene: -
j_gene: TRBJ1-5
abundance: once
v_gene: TRBV30

CDR3nt: TGCGCCAGCAGCCTAGGGGGTAAGGGCTCCTATAATTCACCCCTCCACTTT
CDR3aa: CASSLGGKGSYNSPLHF
d_gene: -
j_gene: TRBJ1-6
abundance: -
v_gene: TRBV4-1

CDR3nt: TGTGCCAGCAGTTACGTATTCACAGATACGCAGTATTTT
CDR3aa: CASSYVFTDTQYF
d_gene: -
j_gene: TRBJ2-3
abundance: -
v_gene: TRBV6-2/TRBV6-3

CDR3nt: TGCGCCAGCAGCCGGGATGGGGGGCCGACTGAAGCTTTCTTT
CDR3aa: CASSRDGGPTEAFF
d_gene: -
j_gene: TRBJ1-1
abundance: -
v_gene: TRBV5-1

CDR3nt: TGTGCCAGCAGCGGACAGGTTGATCAGCCCCAGCATTTT
CDR3aa: CASSGQVDQPQHF
d_gene: TRBD1
j_gene: TRBJ1-5
abundance: -
v_gene: TRBV3-1

CDR3nt: TGTGCCTGGAGTGTACACAGGGACGTGGGCTACACCTTC
CDR3aa: CAWSVHRDVGYTF
d_gene: -
j_gene: TRBJ1-2
abundance: few
v_gene: TRBV30

CDR3nt: TGCAGTGCTGGACCCCTCCAAGAGACCCAGTACTTC
CDR3aa: CSAGPLQETQYF
d_gene: -
j_gene: TRBJ2-5
abundance: -
v_gene: TRBV20-1

CDR3nt: TGTGCCAGCAGCCACTTGGGGTCGGAGACTGAAGCTTTCTTT
CDR3aa: CASSHLGSETEAFF
d_gene: -
j_gene: TRBJ1-1
abundance: -
v_gene: TRBV7-3

CDR3nt: TGTGCCAGCAGTGAATACTCCCCTAATGAGCAGTTCTTC
CDR3aa: CASSEYSPNEQFF
d_gene: -
j_gene: TRBJ2-1
abundance: -
v_gene: TRBV25-1

CDR3nt: TGTGCCAGCAGTTACGGGTCCGACTACACTGAAGCTTTCTTT
CDR3aa: CASSYGSDYTEAFF
d_gene: -
j_gene: TRBJ1-1
abundance: few
v_gene: TRBV27

CDR3nt: TGCAGTGCTAGTCCTACAGGGGCTGAAGCTTTCTTT
CDR3aa: CSASPTGAEAFF
d_gene: TRBD1
j_gene: TRBJ1-1
abundance: -
v_gene: TRBV20-1

CDR3nt: TGTGCCAGCAGCCAATCGGGGTCTGGAAACACCATATATTTT
CDR3aa: CASSQSGSGNTIYF
d_gene: -
j_gene: TRBJ1-3
abundance: many
v_gene: TRBV3-1

CDR3nt: TGTGCCAGCAGTTTGAACCCTACTTCGAGCTCCTACAATGAGCAGTTCTTC
CDR3aa: CASSLNPTSSSYNEQFF
d_gene: -
j_gene: TRBJ2-1
abundance: few
v_gene: TRBV27

CDR3nt: TGTGCCAGCAGCCCCAGTGGTATCGAGACCCAGTACTTC
CDR3aa: CASSPSGIETQYF
d_gene: -
j_gene: TRBJ2-5
abundance: -
v_gene: TRBV14

CDR3nt: TGTGCCAGTAGTATCGGTCCCGTGCGGGGCTACCCCTTC
CDR3aa: CASSIGPVRGYPF
d_gene: -
j_gene: TRBJ1-2
abundance: -
v_gene: TRBV19

CDR3nt: TGTGCCAGCAGCTTAGTAGGGTTAGCAAACACCATATATTTT
CDR3aa: CASSLVGLANTIYF
d_gene: -
j_gene: TRBJ1-3
abundance: -
v_gene: TRBV7-2

CDR3nt: TGTGCTAGTGGTTTCACCTCCCGGACAGCAAGTGGAAACACCATATATTTT
CDR3aa: CASGFTSRTASGNTIYF
d_gene: -
j_gene: TRBJ1-3
abundance: few
v_gene: TRBV12-5

CDR3nt: TGTGCCAGCAGGCCAACTAGCGGGGTCGGATTGGATACGCAGTATTTT
CDR3aa: CASRPTSGVGLDTQYF
d_gene: TRBD2
j_gene: TRBJ2-3
abundance: many
v_gene: TRBV6-2/TRBV6-3

CDR3nt: TGTGCCAGCTTCGCGGGGGTCTTTAGCACAGATACGCAGTATTTT
CDR3aa: CASFAGVFSTDTQYF
d_gene: TRBD2
j_gene: TRBJ2-3
abundance: -
v_gene: TRBV2

CDR3nt: TGTGCCAGCAGCTTACTGGCGGGGGGGCTGGGCAAAAACATTCAGTACTTC
CDR3aa: CASSLLAGGLGKNIQYF
d_gene: TRBD2
j_gene: TRBJ2-4
abundance: few
v_gene: TRBV7-9

CDR3nt: TGTGCCAGCACCGGGACAGGCAATGAAAAACTGTTTTTT
CDR3aa: CASTGTGNEKLFF
d_gene: TRBD1
j_gene: TRBJ1-4
abundance: many
v_gene: TRBV2

CDR3nt: TGCGCCAGCAGCCTGGACAGGGGAGGCCTTGGGGGGCAGTACTTC
CDR3aa: CASSLDRGGLGGQYF
d_gene: TRBD1
j_gene: TRBJ2-7
abundance: many
v_gene: TRBV5-1

CDR3nt: TGCGCCAGCGGGTCAGGGGATCGCAACTATGGCTACACCTTC
CDR3aa: CASGSGDRNYGYTF
d_gene: -
j_gene: TRBJ1-2
abundance: many
v_gene: TRBV5-1

CDR3nt: TGTGCCAGCAGCGCCCCCCGACAGGGCACCACCGGGGAGCTGTTTTTT
CDR3aa: CASSAPRQGTTGELFF
d_gene: TRBD1
j_gene: TRBJ2-2
abundance: -
v_gene: TRBV9

CDR3nt: TGTGCCATCAGTGGGACAGGCCACAACTCCTACGAGCAGTACTTC
CDR3aa: CAISGTGHNSYEQYF
d_gene: TRBD1
j_gene: TRBJ2-7
abundance: few
v_gene: TRBV10-3

CDR3nt: TGTGCTAGTGGTCCCCGGAGGTACACTGAAGCTTTCTTT
CDR3aa: CASGPRRYTEAFF
d_gene: -
j_gene: TRBJ1-1
abundance: many
v_gene: TRBV12-5

CDR3nt: TGTGCCAGCAGACAGGGGGGCATGAACACTGAAGCTTTCTTT
CDR3aa: CASRQGGMNTEAFF
d_gene: TRBD1
j_gene: TRBJ1-1
abundance: few
v_gene: TRBV6-1

CDR3nt: TGTGCCACCGTAAGGACTAGCGGGGCCTACGAGCAGTACTTC
CDR3aa: CATVRTSGAYEQYF
d_gene: TRBD2
j_gene: TRBJ2-7
abundance: few
v_gene: TRBV28

CDR3nt: TGTGCCAGCAGCCAAGACAGGGGGCGCGCCCACGAGCAGTACTTC
CDR3aa: CASSQDRGRAHEQYF
d_gene: TRBD1
j_gene: TRBJ2-7
abundance: -
v_gene: TRBV4-2

CDR3nt: TGTGCCAGCGCACAGACTAGACAGGGACTCTATGGCTACACCTTC
CDR3aa: CASAQTRQGLYGYTF
d_gene: TRBD1
j_gene: TRBJ1-2
abundance: few
v_gene: TRBV12-3/TRBV12-4